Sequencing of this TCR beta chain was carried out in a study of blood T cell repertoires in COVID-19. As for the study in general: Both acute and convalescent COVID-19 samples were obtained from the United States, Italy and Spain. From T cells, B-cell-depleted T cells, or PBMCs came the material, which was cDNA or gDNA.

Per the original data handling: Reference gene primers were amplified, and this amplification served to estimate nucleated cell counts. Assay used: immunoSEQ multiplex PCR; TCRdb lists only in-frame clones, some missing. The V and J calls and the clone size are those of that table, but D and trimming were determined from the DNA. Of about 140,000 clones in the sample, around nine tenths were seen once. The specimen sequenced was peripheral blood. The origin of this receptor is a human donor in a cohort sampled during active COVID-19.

In nucleotides, the CDR3 is TGTGCCAGCAGTGATCGGACAGGGAGGGACACTGAAGCTTTCTTT. This codes for CASSDRTGRDTEAFF. The rearrangement links TRBV6-1 to TRBJ1-1; 8 bases match TRBD1. Germline CDR1 and CDR2: MNHNS and SASEGT. The CDR3 is 15 amino acids. V gave up 3 bases and J gave up 3 bases; unmatched junction bases: 6.